Below, 31 T cell receptor beta chains from the same sample are listed, as sequenced in a study of OX40 agonist ivuxolimab in advanced cancers. Sequenced by immunoSEQ multiplex PCR; TCRdb stores in-frame clones only, minus some. Of about 64,000 clones listed, about 85% were seen once; the top ten hold over 2.5%. The sample here was CD4+ or CD8+ T cells sorted from blood, taken in a trial of the OX40 agonist ivuxolimab. These receptors came from an adult with an advanced solid tumor such as melanoma, head and neck, liver or kidney cancer.

The chain carries TRBV28 and TRBJ2-3; the D gene is possibly TRBD2 (6 bases). The germline V and J ends were trimmed by 6 bases and 4 bases, with 8 bases remaining between them. CDR1 and CDR2 (germline): MDHEN, SYDVKM. There are 12 residues in the CDR3. The CDR3 here is CASRSGADTQYF. CDR3 coding DNA: TGTGCCAGCAGGTCGGGGGCAGATACGCAGTATTTT.

The chain recombines TRBV29-1 with TRBJ1-5; no clear D gene. Trimming stripped 4 bases from V and 1 base from J, with 5 bases between. CDR1 SQVTM and CDR2 ANQGSEA come from the germline V gene. There are 12 residues in the CDR3. The CDR3 coding sequence is TGCAGCGTTGGCGGAAGCAATCAGCCCCAGCATTTT. Its translation is CSVGGSNQPQHF.

V is TRBV21-1 and J is TRBJ2-3; the D call in the table, TRBD1, was not verified against the DNA. TRBV21-1 is termed a pseudogene. This CDR3 spans 16 amino acids. The DNA for the CDR3 is TGTGCCAGCAGCAAAGTTCCGGACAGGGGCCCAGATACGCAGTATTTT. It is translated as CASSKVPDRGPDTQYF.

A note on this clone: Compared with germline, one end of the junction differs, possibly owing to a read error. This rearrangement joins TRBV28 to TRBJ1-6, with D maybe TRBD1 (5 bases). The CDR3 is 14 amino acids. The germline V gene has CDR1 MDHEN and CDR2 SYDVKM. The CDR3 coding sequence is TGTGCCAGCATCTCGGGGGGGAGGGATTCACCCCCCCACTTT. Translating it yields CASISGGRDSPPHF.

CDR3 nucleotide sequence: TGTGCCAGTAGTTATCAGTCGGACAGGGGCTACGAGCAGTACTTC. Its translation: CASSYQSDRGYEQYF. The chain employs TRBV19 and TRBJ2-7; TRBD1 agrees at 9 bases. The CDR3 spans 15 residues. Losses at the gene ends were 5 bases for V and 3 bases for J; bases not matched to a gene: 8. CDR1 is LNHDA, CDR2 SQIVND, per germline (reference sequence).

The chain recombines TRBV6-5 with TRBJ2-1; 9 bases fit TRBD1. Per the germline V gene, CDR1 is MNHEY and CDR2 is SVGAGI. CDR3 length: 14 amino acids. Losses at the gene ends were 3 bases for V and 7 bases for J; bases not matched to a gene: 4. This CDR3 is CASSYLGQGNEQFF. In nucleotides, the CDR3 is TGTGCCAGCAGTTATTTGGGACAGGGTAATGAGCAGTTCTTC.

This rearrangement joins TRBV28 to TRBJ2-3; a weak D match, TRBD2 (6 bases). V dropped 2 bases and J dropped 4 bases, with 16 bases sitting between them. The CDR3 contains 16 residues. Germline-derived CDR1 and CDR2 are MDHEN and SYDVKM. The CDR3 DNA reads TGTGCCAGCAGTTTAGCCCATGGGACTTCCCCAGATACGCAGTATTTT. Its protein product is CASSLAHGTSPDTQYF.

The rearrangement joins TRBV27 to TRBJ1-2; D perhaps matches TRBD1 (6 bases). V lost 5 bases to trimming and J lost 4 bases, with 20 bases between them. Per germline, CDR1 MNHEY and CDR2 SMNVEV (reference sequence). This CDR3 region has 16 residues. For the CDR3, the DNA is TGTGCCAGCAGTCCCCCCCGGGGGGCGGATAGCTATGGCTACACCTTC. This translates into CASSPPRGADSYGYTF.

This chain connects TRBV6-5 to TRBJ1-4; D may be TRBD1 (5 bases). There are 15 residues in the CDR3. Germline CDR1 and CDR2: MNHEY and SVGAGI. Between the trimmed V and J ends, which lost 6 bases and 1 base, there was a span of 12 bases. The CDR3 DNA is TGTGCCAGCAGGCAGGGAGGGGAAACTAATGAAAAACTGTTTTTT. Translated: CASRQGGETNEKLFF.

This rearrangement joins TRBV4-3 to TRBJ1-2, with 10 bases aligning to TRBD1. The V gene end was trimmed by 3 bases and the J gene end by 9 bases; junction bases not matched to a gene: 4. This CDR3 is built from 13 residues. Germline CDR1 is LGHNA and CDR2 is YSLEER. CDR3 DNA: TGCGCCAGCAGCCATGGGACAGGGGAGAGCTACACCTTC. Protein: CASSHGTGESYTF.

The chain combines TRBV7-9 with TRBJ2-3; TRBD2 matches 12 bases. The germline gives CDR1 SEHNR, CDR2 FQNEAQ (reference sequence). The CDR3 sequence is 15 residues long. J lost 3 bases, V lost 5 bases, and 3 bases had no gene match. CDR3 region: CASSQLAGGTDTQYF. Here the CDR3 DNA reads TGTGCCAGCAGCCAGCTAGCGGGGGGGACAGATACGCAGTATTTT.

This chain joins TRBV7-2 and TRBJ2-2; no clear D. The ends were cut back, 1 base at V and 3 bases at J, with 12 bases in the middle. Germline V lookup: CDR1 SGHTA, CDR2 FQGNSA. The CDR3 length is 16 residues. The CDR3 here is CASSLVASEYTGELFF. Here the CDR3 DNA reads TGTGCCAGCAGCTTAGTGGCGTCGGAGTACACCGGGGAGCTGTTTTTT.

The J gene is TRBJ1-4, the V gene TRBV7-9; D perhaps matches TRBD1 (5 bases). The CDR3 consists of 14 residues. Trimming left V 1 base short and J 7 bases short, with 10 bases between. CDR1 is SEHNR, CDR2 FQNEAQ, per germline (reference sequence). The CDR3 is CASSLGQGGEKLFF. In nucleotides, the CDR3 is TGTGCCAGCAGCTTAGGTCAGGGTGGTGAAAAACTGTTTTTT.

This chain links TRBV5-1 with TRBJ2-3; 10 bases align to TRBD2. The CDR3 totals 17 residues. Germline CDR1 SGHRS, CDR2 YFSETQ. The junction had 10 bases not matched to a gene; V was cut back by 1 base and J by 5 bases. The CDR3 loop reads CASSLMLAGASEDTQYF. DNA of the CDR3: TGCGCCAGCAGCTTGATGCTAGCGGGGGCCTCCGAAGATACGCAGTATTTT.

The J gene is TRBJ2-3, the V gene TRBV4-1; D may be TRBD2 (6 bases). Trimming removed 4 bases from V and 1 base from J, with 12 bases in between. From germline, CDR1 is MGHRA and CDR2 YSYEKL. The CDR3 loop spans 15 amino acids. The CDR3 loop reads CASSLLAFGTDTQYF. The CDR3 nucleotides read TGCGCCAGCAGCCTACTAGCATTTGGCACAGATACGCAGTATTTT.

V gene TRBV19 combines with J gene TRBJ2-2, with no clear D. Between the trimmed V and J ends, which lost 7 bases and 2 bases, there was a span of 11 bases. The germline CDR1 and CDR2 sequences are LNHDA and SQIVND (reference sequence). The CDR3 is 14 residues long. The CDR3 nucleotides are TGTGCCAGTAATCAGCAGGATAACACCGGGGAGCTGTTTTTT. Protein: CASNQQDNTGELFF.

J is TRBJ1-2 and V is TRBV6-1; no definite D call. V lost 2 bases and J lost 3, with 13 bases in between. CDR1 and CDR2 (germline): MNHNS, SASEGT. The CDR3 contains 15 residues. CDR3 sequence reads: CASSEWVVEDYGYTF. CDR3 coding DNA: TGTGCCAGCAGTGAATGGGTTGTGGAGGACTATGGCTACACCTTC.

V usage is TRBV5-6 and J usage is TRBJ1-1, with 9 bases aligning to TRBD1. V was clipped by 1 base and J by 1 base; unmatched bases: 2. CDR3 length: 15 residues. Per germline, CDR1 SGHDT and CDR2 YYEEEE. CDR3 protein: CASSLTGGENTEAFF. CDR3 nucleotide sequence: TGTGCCAGCAGCTTGACAGGGGGCGAGAACACTGAAGCTTTCTTT.

The gene calls are TRBV5-8 and TRBJ2-6; the D is unclear. The CDR3 has 16 amino acids. The germline CDR1 and CDR2 sequences are SGHTS and YDEGEE. V was cut by 4 bases and J by 1 base, with 12 bases left in between. CDR3 sequence (DNA): TGTGCCAGCAGCATCACGTTAACATCTGGGGCCAACGTCCTGACTTTC. It is translated as CASSITLTSGANVLTF.

The V call is TRBV2, the J call TRBJ1-4, with 9 bases that match TRBD1. This CDR3 spans 16 amino acids. The V gene's germline CDR1 is SNHLY and CDR2 FYNNEI. After removal of 5 bases from V and 0 bases from J, the junction contained 4 bases not matched to a gene. The CDR3 sequence: CASSLDRGATNEKLFF. The CDR3 DNA follows: TGTGCCAGCAGTTTGGACAGGGGTGCAACTAATGAAAAACTGTTTTTT.

CDR3 loop: CASSMYGGARSYNEQFF. DNA of the CDR3: TGTGCCAGTAGTATGTATGGAGGGGCCCGCTCCTACAATGAGCAGTTCTTC. V usage is TRBV19 and J usage is TRBJ2-1, with D maybe TRBD2 (6 bases). Germline loops: CDR1 LNHDA, CDR2 SQIVND (reference sequence). V dropped 3 bases and J dropped 0 bases, with 15 bases sitting between them. The CDR3 is 17 residues long.

The chain recombines TRBV4-1 with TRBJ1-4, with D tentatively TRBD1 (5 bases). Germline-derived CDR1 and CDR2 are MGHRA and YSYEKL. V was cut by 4 bases and J by 4 bases, with 25 bases left in between. The CDR3 runs to 19 residues. In DNA form, the CDR3 reads TGCGCCAGCAGCCCCCTGGGGGTCAGGCCGGCACGAATTAATGAAAAACTGTTTTTT. Translated, it gives CASSPLGVRPARINEKLFF.

The sample holds one count of this clone. This chain uses TRBV15 with TRBJ2-3; D is possibly TRBD1 (5 bases). Germline CDR1 LNHNV, CDR2 YYDKDF (reference sequence). This CDR3 has 14 residues. V lost 8 bases to trimming and J lost 1 base, with 13 bases between them. CDR3 residues: CATFKGVGTDTQYF. The CDR3 nucleotides are TGTGCCACCTTCAAAGGGGTCGGCACAGATACGCAGTATTTT.

The chain combines TRBV10-3 with TRBJ1-1, with unresolved D. V was pared by 0 bases and J by 5 bases, with 10 bases between. The CDR3 is made up of 14 amino acids. CDR1 is ENHRY and CDR2 is SYGVKD in the germline V gene. CDR3 DNA: TGTGCCATCAGTGAGTCCACGGGGAGAACTGAAGCTTTCTTT. It codes for CAISESTGRTEAFF.

Comment on this clone: One end of the junction does not line up with germline, which may come from a read error. The chain employs TRBV18 and TRBJ2-7; D possibly corresponds to TRBD2 (5 bases). Germline lookup yields CDR1 KGHSH and CDR2 LQKENI. There are 14 residues in the CDR3. CDR3 in amino acids: CATSPGEGSYEQYF. DNA of the CDR3: TGTGCCACCTCACCCGGCGAGGGTTCCTACGAGCAGTACTTC.

This chain connects TRBV2 to TRBJ2-3, with D possibly TRBD2 on 6 matching bases. CDR1 SNHLY and CDR2 FYNNEI come from the germline V gene. Between the trimmed V and J ends, which lost 10 bases and 4 bases, there was a span of 18 bases. This CDR3 has 14 residues. The CDR3 nucleotides read TGTGCCACCGCCGCAAGTAGCGGAGCAGATACGCAGTATTTT. Translation gives CATAASSGADTQYF.

The rearrangement joins TRBV7-2 to TRBJ1-5, with D tentatively TRBD1 (5 bases). This CDR3 contains 15 residues. CDR1 and CDR2 (germline): SGHTA, FQGNSA. The V and J ends lost 3 bases and 5 bases respectively, with 14 bases between them. The CDR3 region is CASSFGDSQYQPQHF. The CDR3 bases are TGTGCCAGCAGCTTCGGTGACAGTCAGTATCAGCCCCAGCATTTT.

The V and J genes are TRBV6-5 and TRBJ1-3; 10 nucleotides match TRBD1. This CDR3 contains 14 residues. Germline loops: CDR1 MNHEY, CDR2 SVGAGI. V gave up 6 bases and J gave up 6 bases; unmatched junction bases: 5. CDR3 protein: CASRGGQGPNTIYF. The CDR3 nucleotides read TGTGCCAGCAGAGGGGGACAGGGGCCAAACACCATATATTTT.

The chain employs TRBV9 and TRBJ2-7; 9 bases are shared with TRBD2. Trimming took 0 bases from V and 7 from J; bases not matched to a gene: 5. The CDR3 is 14 residues long. Germline CDR1 is SGDLS and CDR2 is YYNGEE. This CDR3 reads CASSVGREGGEQYF. CDR3 coding DNA: TGTGCCAGCAGCGTAGGGCGGGAGGGCGGTGAGCAGTACTTC. The full variable domain, its missing parts supplied by reference TRBV9 and TRBJ2-7, is DSGVTQTPKHLITATGQRVTLRCSPRSGDLSVYWYQQSLDQGLQFLIQYYNGEERAKGNILERFSAQQFPDLHSELNLSSLELGDSALYFCASSVGREGGEQYFGPGTRLTVT.

The gene calls are TRBV2 and TRBJ1-2; D is possibly TRBD1 (6 bases). Between the trimmed V and J ends, which lost 6 bases and 6 bases, there was a span of 14 bases. The CDR3 loop spans 13 amino acids. Germline V gene sequence: CDR1 SNHLY, CDR2 FYNNEI. The CDR3 DNA sequence: TGTGCCAGCAGCGCTACAGGGACGGATGGCTACACCTTC. Amino acids: CASSATGTDGYTF.

The rearrangement joins TRBV6-5 to TRBJ2-5, with D perhaps given as TRBD1 or TRBD2 (5 bases each). Germline values: CDR1 MNHEY, CDR2 SVGAGI. The germline V and J ends were trimmed by 4 bases and 2 bases, with 11 bases remaining between them. CDR3 length equals 14 residues. The CDR3 DNA is TGTGCCAGCAGTTTGGGACGGCAGCAAGAGACCCAGTACTTC. Its translation is CASSLGRQQETQYF.